The 22 T cell receptor beta chains reported below all come from one sample, sequenced in a study of cytomegalovirus exposure and HLA in healthy donors. The PCR had 60 Vbeta and 13 Jbeta primers. This table comes from immunoSEQ multiplex PCR, and its TCRdb copy is limited to in-frame clones, with some not included. The data hold over 150,000 clones, with around 70% observed a single time. The sequenced material came from PBMCs. The receptor set was obtained from a man younger than 45 in good health and CMV-seronegative.

V and J are TRBV5-4 and TRBJ1-3; tentative D call: TRBD1 (5 bases). Trimming stripped 4 bases from V and 4 bases from J, with 12 bases between. Germline CDR1 SGHNT, CDR2 YYREEE (reference sequence). The CDR3 contains 14 residues. This CDR3 is CASSLAGQGNTIYF. In DNA form, the CDR3 reads TGTGCCAGCAGCCTAGCGGGGCAAGGAAACACCATATATTTT.

About this clone itself: One end of the junction is discordant with germline, which a read error may explain. V gene TRBV6-1 combines with J gene TRBJ2-3; maybe TRBD2 (6 bases). CDR3 length equals 12 residues. Germline CDR1 and CDR2: MNHNS and SASEGT. In nucleotides, the CDR3 is TGTGCCAGCAGTGAAGCGTCGTCCGGGCGGGGTTTT. It yields the protein CASSEASSGRGF.

V usage is TRBV5-1 and J usage is TRBJ1-1, with 9 bases that match TRBD1. Germline V gene sequence: CDR1 SGHRS, CDR2 YFSETQ. V dropped 0 bases and J dropped 6; count of bases not matched to a gene: 3. The CDR3 loop spans 14 amino acids. CDR3 DNA: TGCGCCAGCAGCTTGGAGGGACAGGGTTCTGAAGCTTTCTTT. This translates into CASSLEGQGSEAFF.

On this clone itself: One end of the junction varies from germline; a read error may be responsible. This chain joins TRBV28 and TRBJ1-1; D not certain. Germline CDR1 reads MDHEN; CDR2 reads SYDVKM. The CDR3 spans 12 residues. CDR3 coding DNA: TGTGCCAGCAATTTAGGGAGAACTGAAGCTTTCTTT. It yields the protein CASNLGRTEAFF.

The chain couples TRBV7-3 to TRBJ2-1, with a possible D match to TRBD1 (6 bases). Trimming removed 4 bases from V and 0 bases from J, with 7 bases in between. The CDR3 loop spans 14 amino acids. The germline gives CDR1 SGHTA, CDR2 FQGTGA. The CDR3 loop reads CASSSDSSYNEQFF. As DNA, the CDR3 is TGTGCCAGCAGCTCGGACAGCTCCTACAATGAGCAGTTCTTC.

The chain couples TRBV28 to TRBJ2-7, with D possibly matching TRBD1 (5 bases). Trimming left V 5 bases short and J 6 bases short, with 20 bases between. Looked up from germline, CDR1 is MDHEN and CDR2 is SYDVKM. This CDR3 spans 15 amino acids. The CDR3 DNA sequence: TGTGCCAGCAGTCCTACCGACAGTGCTACTACCGAGCAGTACTTC. Translated: CASSPTDSATTEQYF.

The chain uses TRBV7-2 and TRBJ2-1; 9 positions match TRBD2. This CDR3 has 16 amino acids. The ends lost 1 base at V and 4 bases at J; junction bases unmatched: 5. In germline, CDR1 is SGHTA, CDR2 FQGNSA. The CDR3 loop reads CASSLGSGGLYNEQFF. The DNA of the CDR3 is TGTGCCAGCAGCTTAGGTAGCGGGGGACTTTACAATGAGCAGTTCTTC. Combining the CDR3 with reference TRBV7-2 and TRBJ2-1 gives the whole variable domain GAGVSQSPSNKVTEKGKDVELRCDPISGHTALYWYRQSLGQGLEFLIYFQGNSAPDKSGLPSDRFSAERTGGSVSTLTIQRTQQEDSAVYLCASSLGSGGLYNEQFFGPGTRLTVL.

A word on this clone: The junction departs from the called germline gene at one end, perhaps through a read error. V and J are TRBV6-6 and TRBJ1-5; TRBD1 aligns across 8 bases. The CDR3 extends over 13 amino acids. Germline lookup yields CDR1 MNHNY and CDR2 SVGAGI (reference sequence). CDR3 sequence reads: CASGQGSNQPQNF. CDR3 nucleotide sequence: TGTGCCAGCGGACAGGGTAGCAATCAGCCCCAGAATTTT.

This chain joins TRBV28 and TRBJ1-1; D is possibly TRBD1 (6 bases). The ends were cut back, 8 bases at V and 0 bases at J, with 10 bases in the middle. Germline CDR1 MDHEN, CDR2 SYDVKM. CDR3 length: 13 amino acids. The CDR3, as DNA: TGTGCCAGCGACAGGCCGTTGAACACTGAAGCTTTCTTT. Translated, it gives CASDRPLNTEAFF. Together with reference TRBV28 and TRBJ1-1, the CDR3 gives the full variable domain: DVKVTQSSRYLVKRTGEKVFLECVQDMDHENMFWYRQDPGLGLRLIYFSYDVKMKEKGDIPEGYSVSREKKERFSLILESASTNQTSMYLCASDRPLNTEAFFGQGTRLTVV.

The rearrangement joins TRBV5-1 to TRBJ2-7; TRBD1 matches at 7 bases. The CDR3 extends over 16 amino acids. Unmatched junction bases numbered 10, after V lost 2 bases and J lost 2 bases. CDR1 and CDR2 from the germline V gene are SGHRS and YFSETQ. CDR3 region: CASSFEQGFPTYEQYF. The CDR3 DNA reads as TGCGCCAGCAGCTTCGAACAGGGGTTCCCCACCTACGAGCAGTACTTC.

Concerning this clone: The junction shows a germline mismatch at one end, possibly a read error. V gene TRBV4-3 combines with J gene TRBJ1-2, with TRBD1 matching 7 bases. Germline values: CDR1 LGHNA, CDR2 YSLEER. The CDR3 contains 16 residues. The CDR3 DNA follows: TGCGCCAGCAGCCAAGAGGGCCCAGGGGGTGAATATGGCTACCCCTTC. This sequence encodes CASSQEGPGGEYGYPF.

V usage is TRBV7-9 and J usage is TRBJ1-1, with 9 bases that match TRBD1. The CDR3 extends over 15 amino acids. Germline assignment: CDR1 SEHNR and CDR2 FQNEAQ (reference sequence). Trimming cost V 6 bases and J 11 bases; bases outside gene matches: 16. This chain's CDR3 is CASSVIQGARSLAFF. CDR3 nucleotides: TGTGCCAGCAGTGTTATACAGGGGGCAAGGAGCTTGGCTTTCTTT.

In the case of this clone: An end of the junction does not agree with germline; a read error may underlie this. The chain recombines TRBV2 with TRBJ1-6, with D hard to call. CDR1 is SNHLY and CDR2 is FYNNEI in the germline V gene. This CDR3 is built from 15 residues. The chain's CDR3 is CASSSGAGYNSPLNF. The CDR3 nucleotides read TGTGCCAGCAGTTCTGGCGCGGGTTATAATTCACCCCTCAACTTT.

The rearrangement links TRBV2 to TRBJ1-2, with a weak D call TRBD1 (5 bases). Germline CDR1 reads SNHLY; CDR2 reads FYNNEI. This CDR3 spans 16 amino acids. The ends were cut back, 1 base at V and 4 bases at J, with 16 bases in the middle. The DNA for the CDR3 is TGTGCCAGCAGTGAAGGCACGGGGGGAAGGTCCTATGGCTACACCTTC. Protein: CASSEGTGGRSYGYTF.

The chain combines TRBV7-9 with TRBJ1-4; D is undetermined. CDR1 and CDR2 (germline): SEHNR, FQNEAQ (reference sequence). This CDR3 comprises 12 residues. V lost 5 bases to trimming and J lost 10 bases, with 11 bases between them. As DNA, the CDR3 is TGTGCCAGCAGCCCATCGGGTACAAAACTGTTTTTT. This codes for CASSPSGTKLFF. The full variable domain, its missing parts supplied by reference TRBV7-9 and TRBJ1-4, is DTGVSQNPRHKITKRGQNVTFRCDPISEHNRLYWYRQTLGQGPEFLTYFQNEAQLEKSRLLSDRFSAERPKGSFSTLEIQRTEQGDSAMYLCASSPSGTKLFFGSGTQLSVL.

The chain uses TRBV7-6 and TRBJ2-5; 8 bases agree with TRBD1. CDR1 is SGHVS, CDR2 FNYEAQ, per germline. The CDR3 sequence is 16 residues long. V was pared by 5 bases and J by 2 bases, with 10 bases of the junction left unmatched. The CDR3 region has the DNA TGTGCCAGCAGCGGAACGGACAGGGATGGGCAAGAGACCCAGTACTTC. This encodes CASSGTDRDGQETQYF.

The CDR3 loop is CASTPTGTYGYTF. CDR3 coding DNA: TGTGCCAGCACCCCGACAGGGACCTATGGCTACACCTTC. The rearrangement joins TRBV7-2 to TRBJ1-2; 7 bases match TRBD1. V shed 7 bases, J shed 4 bases, and the junction held 6 bases outside the gene matches. CDR3 length: 13 amino acids. Germline V gene sequence: CDR1 SGHTA, CDR2 FQGNSA.

The gene calls are TRBV5-4 and TRBJ2-5, with TRBD1 matching 8 bases. The CDR3 runs 15 residues. Germline-derived CDR1 and CDR2 are SGHNT and YYREEE (reference sequence). Germline trimming cut 2 bases from V and 3 bases from J; bases unmatched to any gene: 6. DNA of the CDR3: TGTGCCAGCAGCTTTTTATTGACAGGGGAAGAGACCCAGTACTTC. This codes for CASSFLLTGEETQYF.

CDR3 in DNA: TGTGCCAGCAGCCCCTTGCTAGGAGTCGTCTACGAGCAGTACTTC. It specifies CASSPLLGVVYEQYF. The chain couples TRBV11-2 to TRBJ2-7; no reliable D call. Germline V gene sequence: CDR1 SGHAT, CDR2 FQNNGV. This CDR3 spans 15 amino acids. V was shortened by 5 bases and J by 3 bases, with 17 bases between the two germline ends. The entire variable domain, with the rest obtained from reference TRBV11-2 and TRBJ2-7, is as follows: EAGVAQSPRYKIIEKRQSVAFWCNPISGHATLYWYQQILGQGPKLLIQFQNNGVVDDSQLPKDRFSAERLKGVDSTLKIQPAKLEDSAVYLCASSPLLGVVYEQYFGPGTRLTVT.

This clone was recorded a few times. CDR3 bases: TGTGCCAGTAGTAGATCAGTGAACACTGAAGCTTTCTTT. It yields the protein CASSRSVNTEAFF. This chain uses TRBV19 with TRBJ1-1; D gene unclear. Trimming removed 4 bases from V and 0 bases from J, with 6 bases in between. CDR3 length equals 13 residues. CDR1 LNHDA and CDR2 SQIVND come from the germline V gene (reference sequence).

As to this clone: The CDR3 does not end in the conserved phenylalanine or tryptophan, so this is likely a read error. V and J are TRBV6-5 and TRBJ2-7; a possible D gene is TRBD2 (7 bases). Trimming took off 6 bases at V and 5 bases at J, with 14 bases between the two ends. The CDR3 is 13 amino acids. Per germline, CDR1 MNHEY and CDR2 SVGAGI. The CDR3 spells CASSRVRGHEQYL. In DNA, the CDR3 is TGTGCCAGCAGCCGAGTGCGGGGGCACGAGCAGTACCTC.

The chain uses TRBV19 and TRBJ2-7, with 10 bases aligning to TRBD1. Germline values: CDR1 LNHDA, CDR2 SQIVND (reference sequence). CDR3 length equals 15 residues. V shed 5 bases and J 3 bases; nucleotides not matched to a gene: 7. This chain's CDR3 is CASSQGQGSFYEQYF. CDR3 coding DNA: TGTGCCAGTAGTCAGGGACAGGGGTCCTTCTACGAGCAGTACTTC.